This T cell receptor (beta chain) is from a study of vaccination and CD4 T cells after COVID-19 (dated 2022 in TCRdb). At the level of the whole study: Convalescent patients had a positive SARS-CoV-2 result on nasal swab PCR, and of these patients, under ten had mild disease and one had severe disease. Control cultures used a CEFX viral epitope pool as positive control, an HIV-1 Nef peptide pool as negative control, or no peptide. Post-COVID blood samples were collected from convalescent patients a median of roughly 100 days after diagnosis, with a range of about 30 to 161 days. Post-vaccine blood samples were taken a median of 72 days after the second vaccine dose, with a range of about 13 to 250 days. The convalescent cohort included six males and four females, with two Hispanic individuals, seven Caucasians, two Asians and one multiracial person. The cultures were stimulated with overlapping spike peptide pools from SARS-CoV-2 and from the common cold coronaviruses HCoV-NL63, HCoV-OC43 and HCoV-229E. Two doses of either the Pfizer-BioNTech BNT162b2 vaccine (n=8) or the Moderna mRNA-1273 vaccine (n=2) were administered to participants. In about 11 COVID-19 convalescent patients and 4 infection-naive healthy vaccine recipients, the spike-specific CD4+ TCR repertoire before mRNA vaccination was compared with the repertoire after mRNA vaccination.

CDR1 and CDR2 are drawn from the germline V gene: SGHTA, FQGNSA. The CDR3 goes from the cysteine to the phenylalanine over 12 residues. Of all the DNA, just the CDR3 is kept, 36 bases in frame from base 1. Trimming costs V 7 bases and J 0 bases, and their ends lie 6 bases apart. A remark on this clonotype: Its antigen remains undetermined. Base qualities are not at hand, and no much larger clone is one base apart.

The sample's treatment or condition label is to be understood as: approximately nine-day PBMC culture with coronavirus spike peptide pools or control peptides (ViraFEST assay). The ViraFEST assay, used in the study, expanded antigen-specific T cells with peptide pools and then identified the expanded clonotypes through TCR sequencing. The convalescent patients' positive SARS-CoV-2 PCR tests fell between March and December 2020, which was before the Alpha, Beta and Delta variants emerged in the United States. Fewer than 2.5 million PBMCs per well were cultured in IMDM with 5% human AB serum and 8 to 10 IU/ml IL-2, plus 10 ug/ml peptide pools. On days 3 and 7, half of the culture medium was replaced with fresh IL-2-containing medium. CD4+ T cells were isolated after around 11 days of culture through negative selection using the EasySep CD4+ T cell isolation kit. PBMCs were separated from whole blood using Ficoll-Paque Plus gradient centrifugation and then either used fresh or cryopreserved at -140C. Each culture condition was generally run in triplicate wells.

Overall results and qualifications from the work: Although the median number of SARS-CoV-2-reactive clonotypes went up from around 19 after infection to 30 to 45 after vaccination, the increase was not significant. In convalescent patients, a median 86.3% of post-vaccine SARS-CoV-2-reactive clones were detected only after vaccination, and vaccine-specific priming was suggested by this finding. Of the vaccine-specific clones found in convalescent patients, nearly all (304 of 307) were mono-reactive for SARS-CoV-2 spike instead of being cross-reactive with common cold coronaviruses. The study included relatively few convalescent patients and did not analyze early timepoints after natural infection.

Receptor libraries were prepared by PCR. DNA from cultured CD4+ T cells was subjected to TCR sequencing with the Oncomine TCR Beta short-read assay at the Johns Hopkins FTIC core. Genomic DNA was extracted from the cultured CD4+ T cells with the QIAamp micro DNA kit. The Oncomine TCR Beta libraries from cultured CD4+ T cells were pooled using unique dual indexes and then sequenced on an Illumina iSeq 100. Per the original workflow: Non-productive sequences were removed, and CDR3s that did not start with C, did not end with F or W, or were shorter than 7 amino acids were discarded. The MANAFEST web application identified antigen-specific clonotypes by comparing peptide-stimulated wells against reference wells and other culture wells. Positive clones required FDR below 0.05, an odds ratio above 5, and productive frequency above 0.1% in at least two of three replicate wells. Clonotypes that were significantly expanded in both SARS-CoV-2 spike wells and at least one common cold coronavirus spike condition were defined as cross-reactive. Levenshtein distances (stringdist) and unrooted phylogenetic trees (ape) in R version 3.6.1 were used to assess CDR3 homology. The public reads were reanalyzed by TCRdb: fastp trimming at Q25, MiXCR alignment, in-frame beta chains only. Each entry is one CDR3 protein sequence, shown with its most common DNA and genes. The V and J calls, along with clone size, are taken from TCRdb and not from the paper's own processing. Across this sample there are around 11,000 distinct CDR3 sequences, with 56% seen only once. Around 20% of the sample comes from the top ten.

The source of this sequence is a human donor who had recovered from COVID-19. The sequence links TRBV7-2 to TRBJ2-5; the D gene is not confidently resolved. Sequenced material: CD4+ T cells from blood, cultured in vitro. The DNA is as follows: TGTGCCAGCAAAAGGTACCAAGAGACCCAGTACTTC. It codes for CASKRYQETQYF.